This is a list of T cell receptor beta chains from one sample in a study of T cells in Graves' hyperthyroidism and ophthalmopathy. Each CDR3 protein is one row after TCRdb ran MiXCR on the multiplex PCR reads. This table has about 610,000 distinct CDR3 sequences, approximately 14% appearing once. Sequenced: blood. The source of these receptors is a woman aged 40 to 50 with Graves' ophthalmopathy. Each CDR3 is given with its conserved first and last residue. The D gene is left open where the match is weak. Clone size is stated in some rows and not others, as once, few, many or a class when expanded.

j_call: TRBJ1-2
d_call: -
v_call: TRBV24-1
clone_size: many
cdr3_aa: CATKGETGYTF
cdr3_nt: TGTGCCACCAAAGGGGAGACAGGCTACACCTTC

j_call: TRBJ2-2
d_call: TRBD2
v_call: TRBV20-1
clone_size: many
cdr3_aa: CSARGGLAGVTGELFF
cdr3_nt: TGCAGTGCTAGAGGGGGACTAGCGGGAGTGACCGGGGAGCTGTTTTTT

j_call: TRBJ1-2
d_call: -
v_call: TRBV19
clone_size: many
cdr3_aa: CASSIQAIPGGYTF
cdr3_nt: TGTGCCAGTAGTATCCAGGCCATTCCGGGGGGCTACACCTTC

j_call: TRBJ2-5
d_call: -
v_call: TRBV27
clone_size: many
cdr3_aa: CASSLNSDGQETQYF
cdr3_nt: TGTGCCAGCAGTTTAAATTCGGACGGGCAAGAGACCCAGTACTTC

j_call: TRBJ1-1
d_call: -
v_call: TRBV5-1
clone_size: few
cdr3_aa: CASSLTVQGTEAFF
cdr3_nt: TGCGCCAGCAGCTTGACCGTTCAGGGCACTGAAGCTTTCTTT

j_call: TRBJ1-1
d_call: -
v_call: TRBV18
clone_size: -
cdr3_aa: CASSPPGSPAEAFF
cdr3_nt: TGTGCCAGCTCACCACCGGGGTCCCCCGCTGAAGCTTTCTTT

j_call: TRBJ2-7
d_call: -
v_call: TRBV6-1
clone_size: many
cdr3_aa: CASTDTSTYEQYF
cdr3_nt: TGTGCCAGCACAGACACTTCTACCTACGAGCAGTACTTC

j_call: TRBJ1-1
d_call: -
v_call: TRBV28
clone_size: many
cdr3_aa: CASGNIMNTEAFF
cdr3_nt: TGTGCCAGCGGAAATATAATGAACACTGAAGCTTTCTTT

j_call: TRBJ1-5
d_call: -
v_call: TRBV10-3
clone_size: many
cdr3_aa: CAISESTRDQPQHF
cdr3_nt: TGTGCCATCAGTGAGTCGACCCGGGATCAGCCCCAGCATTTT

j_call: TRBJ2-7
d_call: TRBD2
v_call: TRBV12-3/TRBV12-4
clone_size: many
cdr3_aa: CASSKVLAGGPYEQYF
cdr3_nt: TGTGCCAGCAGCAAAGTACTAGCGGGAGGGCCCTACGAGCAGTACTTC

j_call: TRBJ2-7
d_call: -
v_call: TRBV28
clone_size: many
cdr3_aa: CASSLERHSSYEQYF
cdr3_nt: TGTGCCAGCAGTTTAGAGAGGCACAGCTCCTACGAGCAGTACTTC

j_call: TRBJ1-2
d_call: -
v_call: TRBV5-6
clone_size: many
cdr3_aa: CASSFGGAYGYTF
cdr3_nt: TGTGCCAGCAGCTTCGGGGGGGCCTATGGCTACACCTTC

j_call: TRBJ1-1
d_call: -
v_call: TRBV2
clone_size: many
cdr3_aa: CASTPTDMNTEAFF
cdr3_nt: TGTGCCAGCACTCCCACAGATATGAACACTGAAGCTTTCTTT

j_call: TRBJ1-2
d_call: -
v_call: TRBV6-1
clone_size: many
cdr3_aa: CASGIGTSDGYTF
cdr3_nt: TGTGCCAGCGGTATAGGGACCTCCGATGGCTACACCTTC

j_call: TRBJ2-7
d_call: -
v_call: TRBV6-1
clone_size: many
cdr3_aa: CASRTPQSSYEQYF
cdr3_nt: TGTGCCAGCCGGACCCCACAAAGCTCCTACGAGCAGTACTTC

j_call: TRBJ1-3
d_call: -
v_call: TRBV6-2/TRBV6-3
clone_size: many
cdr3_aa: CASSYSGRGSRSGNTIYF
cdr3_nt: TGTGCCAGCAGTTACTCGGGCAGGGGCAGCCGATCTGGAAACACCATATATTTT

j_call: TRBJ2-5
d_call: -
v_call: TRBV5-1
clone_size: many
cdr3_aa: CASNINQETQYF
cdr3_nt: TGCGCCAGCAACATAAACCAAGAGACCCAGTACTTC

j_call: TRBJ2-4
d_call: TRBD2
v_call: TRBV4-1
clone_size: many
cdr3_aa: CASSQERAGVQNIQYF
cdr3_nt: TGCGCCAGCAGCCAAGAGCGGGCGGGAGTACAAAACATTCAGTACTTC

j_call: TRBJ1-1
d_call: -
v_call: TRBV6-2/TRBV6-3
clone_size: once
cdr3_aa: CASSTDSEAFF
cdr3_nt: TGTGCCAGCAGTACTGACAGTGAAGCTTTCTTT

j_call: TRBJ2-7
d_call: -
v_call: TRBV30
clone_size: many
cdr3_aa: CAWSPLATTYEQYF
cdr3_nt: TGTGCCTGGAGTCCCCTAGCGACTACCTACGAGCAGTACTTC

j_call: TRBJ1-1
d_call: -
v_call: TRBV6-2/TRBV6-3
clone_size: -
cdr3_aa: CASSKNRASTEAFF
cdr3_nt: TGTGCCAGCAGCAAAAACAGGGCGTCCACTGAAGCTTTCTTT

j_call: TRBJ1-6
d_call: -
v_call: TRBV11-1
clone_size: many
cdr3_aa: CASSQNSPLHF
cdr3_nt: TGTGCCAGCAGCCAAAATTCACCCCTCCACTTT

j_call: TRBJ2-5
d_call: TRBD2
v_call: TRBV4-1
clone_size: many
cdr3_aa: CASSQDLASGNKETQYF
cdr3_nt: TGCGCCAGCAGCCAAGATTTGGCTAGCGGGAATAAAGAGACCCAGTACTTC

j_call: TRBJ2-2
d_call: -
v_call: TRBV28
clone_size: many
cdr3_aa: CASSLNFYHYPNTGELFF
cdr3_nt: TGTGCCAGCAGTTTAAACTTTTATCACTACCCGAACACCGGGGAGCTGTTTTTT

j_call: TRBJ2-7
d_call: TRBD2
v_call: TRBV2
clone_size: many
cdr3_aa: CASTPPGLVQYEQYF
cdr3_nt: TGTGCCAGCACTCCACCGGGACTAGTCCAATACGAGCAGTACTTC

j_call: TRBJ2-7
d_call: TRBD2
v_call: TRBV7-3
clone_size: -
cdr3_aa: CASSLLAGDVYEQYF
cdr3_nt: TGTGCCAGCAGCTTACTAGCGGGAGACGTCTACGAGCAGTACTTC

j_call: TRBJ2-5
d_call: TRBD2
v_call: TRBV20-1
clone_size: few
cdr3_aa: CSAKGAGAPETQYF
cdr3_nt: TGCAGTGCTAAGGGTGCGGGAGCCCCAGAGACCCAGTACTTC

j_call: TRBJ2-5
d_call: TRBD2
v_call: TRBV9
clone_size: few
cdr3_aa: CASSVASGLAGETRETQYF
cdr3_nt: TGTGCCAGCAGCGTAGCTTCCGGACTAGCGGGAGAAACTAGAGAGACCCAGTACTTC

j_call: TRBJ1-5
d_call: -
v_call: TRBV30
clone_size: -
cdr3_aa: CAWSEGPHQPQHF
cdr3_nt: TGTGCCTGGAGTGAGGGCCCGCATCAGCCCCAGCATTTT

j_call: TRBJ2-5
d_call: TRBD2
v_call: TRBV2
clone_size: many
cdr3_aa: CASSLAGGVQTQYF
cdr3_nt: TGTGCCAGCAGTTTAGCGGGAGGGGTACAGACCCAGTACTTC

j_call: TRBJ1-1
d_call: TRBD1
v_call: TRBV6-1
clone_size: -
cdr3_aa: CASSLLGDRGGTEAFF
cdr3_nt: TGTGCCAGCAGTCTCTTGGGGGACAGGGGTGGGACTGAAGCTTTCTTT

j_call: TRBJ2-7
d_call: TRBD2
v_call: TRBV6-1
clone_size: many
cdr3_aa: CASRLAGGDYYEQYF
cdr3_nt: TGTGCCAGCAGACTAGCGGGAGGAGACTACTACGAGCAGTACTTC

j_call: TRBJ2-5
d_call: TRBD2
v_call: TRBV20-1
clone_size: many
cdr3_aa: CSAPPLAGGETQYF
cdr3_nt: TGCAGTGCCCCCCCGCTAGCGGGAGGGGAGACCCAGTACTTC

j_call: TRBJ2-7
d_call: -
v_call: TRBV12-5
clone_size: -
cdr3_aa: CASGQDSFLTYEQYF
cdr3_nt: TGTGCTAGTGGCCAAGACAGTTTTCTAACCTACGAGCAGTACTTC

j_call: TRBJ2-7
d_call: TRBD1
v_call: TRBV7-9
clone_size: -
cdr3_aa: CASSFGDSPYEQYF
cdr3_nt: TGTGCCAGCAGCTTTGGGGACAGTCCCTACGAGCAGTACTTC

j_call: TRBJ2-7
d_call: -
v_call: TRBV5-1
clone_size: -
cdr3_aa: CASSLAGAPSTYEQYF
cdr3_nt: TGCGCCAGCAGCTTGGCGGGGGCCCCTTCAACCTACGAGCAGTACTTC

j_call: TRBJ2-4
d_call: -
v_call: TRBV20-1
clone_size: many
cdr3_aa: CSVRGGGHNIQYF
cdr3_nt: TGCAGTGTCCGTGGTGGCGGACATAACATTCAGTACTTC

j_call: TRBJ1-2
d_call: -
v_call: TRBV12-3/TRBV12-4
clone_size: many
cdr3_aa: CASSPRAGEGYGYTF
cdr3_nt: TGTGCCAGCAGTCCCCGGGCAGGGGAGGGCTATGGCTACACCTTC

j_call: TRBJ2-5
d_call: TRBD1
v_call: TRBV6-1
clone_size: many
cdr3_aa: CASSEDWQGALETQYF
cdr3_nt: TGTGCCAGCAGTGAGGATTGGCAGGGGGCGTTGGAGACCCAGTACTTC

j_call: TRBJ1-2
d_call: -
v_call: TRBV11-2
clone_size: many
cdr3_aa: CASSSPEGLSLYGYTF
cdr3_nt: TGTGCCAGCAGCTCCCCGGAGGGCCTAAGTCTCTATGGCTACACCTTC

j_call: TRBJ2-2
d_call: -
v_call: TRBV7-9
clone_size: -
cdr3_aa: CASSVRDSGELFF
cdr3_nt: TGTGCCAGCAGCGTTAGAGACAGCGGGGAGCTGTTTTTT

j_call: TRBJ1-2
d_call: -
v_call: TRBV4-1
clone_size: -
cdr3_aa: CASSQGTRGGDYGYTF
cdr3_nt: TGCGCCAGCAGCCAAGGGACTCGGGGAGGGGACTATGGCTACACCTTC

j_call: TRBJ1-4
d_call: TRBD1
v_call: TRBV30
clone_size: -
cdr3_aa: CAHTGQDDEKLFF
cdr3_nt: TGTGCCCACACGGGACAGGATGATGAAAAACTGTTTTTT

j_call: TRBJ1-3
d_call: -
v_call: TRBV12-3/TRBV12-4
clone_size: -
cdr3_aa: CASSLGRKAGNTIYF
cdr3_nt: TGTGCCAGCAGTTTAGGGCGTAAAGCTGGAAACACCATATATTTT

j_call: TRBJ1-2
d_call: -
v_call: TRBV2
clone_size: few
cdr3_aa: CASSEGSDYGYTF
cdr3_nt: TGTGCCAGCAGTGAAGGCAGTGACTATGGCTACACCTTC

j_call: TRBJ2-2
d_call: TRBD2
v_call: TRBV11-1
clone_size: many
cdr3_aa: CASSFSYGASGTPGELFF
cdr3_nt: TGTGCCAGCAGCTTTTCCTACGGGGCTAGCGGGACCCCCGGGGAGCTGTTTTTT

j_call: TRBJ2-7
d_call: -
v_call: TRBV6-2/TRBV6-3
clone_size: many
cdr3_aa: CASSGTENSYEQYF
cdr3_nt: TGTGCCAGTAGTGGGACGGAAAACTCCTACGAGCAGTACTTC

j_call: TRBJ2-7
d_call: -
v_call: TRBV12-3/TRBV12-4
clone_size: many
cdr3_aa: CASSPQWDSYEQYF
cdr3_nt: TGTGCCAGCAGTCCTCAATGGGACTCCTACGAGCAGTACTTC

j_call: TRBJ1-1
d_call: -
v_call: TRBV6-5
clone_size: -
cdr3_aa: CASSYYGTEAFF
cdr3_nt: TGTGCCAGCAGTTACTATGGGACTGAAGCTTTCTTT

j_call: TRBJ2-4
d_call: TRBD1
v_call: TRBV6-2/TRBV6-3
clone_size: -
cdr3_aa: CASTRTGKNIQYF
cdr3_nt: TGTGCCAGCACCAGGACAGGAAAAAACATTCAGTACTTC

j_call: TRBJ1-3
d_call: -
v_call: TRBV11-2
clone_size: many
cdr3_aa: CAGRKGSGNTIYF
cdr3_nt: TGTGCCGGACGAAAAGGCTCTGGAAACACCATATATTTT

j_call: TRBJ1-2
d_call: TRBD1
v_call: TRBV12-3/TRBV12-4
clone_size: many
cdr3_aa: CASSSPGQGSGYTF
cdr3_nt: TGTGCCAGCAGTTCCCCGGGACAGGGGTCTGGCTACACCTTC

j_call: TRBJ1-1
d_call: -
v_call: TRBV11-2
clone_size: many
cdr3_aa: CASSLDFRENTEAFF
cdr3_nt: TGTGCCAGCAGCTTAGATTTCCGGGAGAACACTGAAGCTTTCTTT

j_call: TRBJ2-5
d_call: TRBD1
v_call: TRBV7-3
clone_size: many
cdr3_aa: CASSLRDRDLETQYF
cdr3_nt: TGTGCCAGCAGCTTAAGGGACAGGGACCTGGAGACCCAGTACTTC

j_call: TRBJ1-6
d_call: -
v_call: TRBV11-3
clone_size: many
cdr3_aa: CASSPGTPLPLHF
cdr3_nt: TGTGCCAGCAGCCCCGGGACACCTCTTCCCCTCCACTTT

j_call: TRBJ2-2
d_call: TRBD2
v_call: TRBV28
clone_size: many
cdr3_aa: CASSLSAGGPLGELFF
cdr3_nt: TGTGCCAGCAGTTTATCAGCGGGAGGGCCCCTCGGGGAGCTGTTTTTT

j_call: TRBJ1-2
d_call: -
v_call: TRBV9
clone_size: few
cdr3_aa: CASSVGITFYGYTF
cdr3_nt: TGTGCCAGCAGCGTCGGTATAACCTTTTATGGCTACACCTTC

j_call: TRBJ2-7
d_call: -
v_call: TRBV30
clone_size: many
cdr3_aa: CAWSGTEMLYEQYF
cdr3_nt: TGTGCCTGGAGTGGGACAGAGATGCTCTACGAGCAGTACTTC

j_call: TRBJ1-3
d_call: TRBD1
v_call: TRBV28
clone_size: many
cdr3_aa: CASSQQGARGNTIYF
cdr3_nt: TGTGCCAGCAGCCAGCAGGGGGCGAGAGGAAACACCATATATTTT

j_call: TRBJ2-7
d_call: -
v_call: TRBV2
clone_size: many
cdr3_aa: CASSEPERTYEQYF
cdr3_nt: TGTGCCAGCAGTGAACCCGAGCGGACCTACGAGCAGTACTTC